A selection of T cell receptor beta chains follows, all from one sample in a study of human T cells and chemical hapten exposure. TCRdb passed the RACE reads through MiXCR, listing each CDR3 protein once. The sample carries 300,000 to 450,000 distinct CDR3 sequences, 4.5% to 6% recorded once. The sequencing here drew on whole blood, taken in connection with sensitization to the hapten diphenylcyclopropenone (DPC). These receptor sequences come from a woman between 50 and 59 years old with alopecia areata. Some clones in this sample may be carry-over from other donors' samples. Each CDR3 is given with its conserved first and last residue. Fields, in order: D gene, CDR3 length, V gene, J gene, clone size, CDR3 DNA, CDR3 protein. A D gene is named only where the DNA matches it firmly. The listing skips clone size in some rows; elsewhere it reads once, few, many or a size class.

D gene: .
CDR3 length: 16
V gene: TRBV20-1
J gene: TRBJ1-5
clone size: many
CDR3 DNA: TGCAGTGCTCAAGGGTACTCACGGGGGAGCAATCAGCCCCAGCATTTT
CDR3 protein: CSAQGYSRGSNQPQHF

D gene: .
CDR3 length: 15
V gene: TRBV28
J gene: TRBJ1-4
clone size: .
CDR3 DNA: TGTGCCAGCAGATCACAGGGTGCAACTAATGAAAAACTGTTTTTT
CDR3 protein: CASRSQGATNEKLFF

D gene: .
CDR3 length: 13
V gene: TRBV20-1
J gene: TRBJ2-7
clone size: many
CDR3 DNA: TGCAGTGCTAGAAGATCGAGCTCCTACGAGCAGTACTTC
CDR3 protein: CSARRSSSYEQYF

D gene: .
CDR3 length: 12
V gene: TRBV2
J gene: TRBJ2-3
clone size: many
CDR3 DNA: TGTGCCAGCCGTGTCTCACGGGATACGCAGTATTTT
CDR3 protein: CASRVSRDTQYF

D gene: .
CDR3 length: 15
V gene: TRBV7-8
J gene: TRBJ2-7
clone size: many
CDR3 DNA: TGTGCCAGCCTCGCGCGGGGGCAGTCGGCCTACGAGCAGTACTTC
CDR3 protein: CASLARGQSAYEQYF

D gene: .
CDR3 length: 14
V gene: TRBV28
J gene: TRBJ1-1
clone size: many
CDR3 DNA: TGTGCCAGCAGCTACCCGGGCAGTAACACTGAAGCTTTCTTT
CDR3 protein: CASSYPGSNTEAFF

D gene: TRBD2
CDR3 length: 17
V gene: TRBV30
J gene: TRBJ2-1
clone size: .
CDR3 DNA: TGTGCCTGGAAGGTCGGACGCCTAGCGGTAGATTACAATGAGCAGTTCTTC
CDR3 protein: CAWKVGRLAVDYNEQFF

D gene: .
CDR3 length: 16
V gene: TRBV6-2/TRBV6-3
J gene: TRBJ2-3
clone size: few
CDR3 DNA: TGTGCCAGCAGTTATCCGGGCCTGGACGGGACAGATACGCAGTATTTT
CDR3 protein: CASSYPGLDGTDTQYF

D gene: .
CDR3 length: 14
V gene: TRBV2
J gene: TRBJ1-1
clone size: few
CDR3 DNA: TGTGCCAGCAGTTTAGCAGCGAGAGGGACTGAAGCTTTCTTT
CDR3 protein: CASSLAARGTEAFF

D gene: TRBD2
CDR3 length: 15
V gene: TRBV28
J gene: TRBJ2-7
clone size: many
CDR3 DNA: TGTGCCAGCAGTTTTGCTAGCGGGAGAGGAGACGAGCAGTACTTC
CDR3 protein: CASSFASGRGDEQYF

D gene: TRBD1
CDR3 length: 15
V gene: TRBV7-9
J gene: TRBJ2-7
clone size: many
CDR3 DNA: TGTGCCAGCAGCTCTGGGACAGGGAATACCTACGAGCAGTACTTC
CDR3 protein: CASSSGTGNTYEQYF

D gene: TRBD1
CDR3 length: 15
V gene: TRBV6-6
J gene: TRBJ1-4
clone size: many
CDR3 DNA: TGTGCCAGCAGTCTCCGCGGGACAGGGGGCGAAAAACTGTTTTTT
CDR3 protein: CASSLRGTGGEKLFF

D gene: .
CDR3 length: 12
V gene: TRBV6-5
J gene: TRBJ1-2
clone size: many
CDR3 DNA: TGTGCCAGCAGTGGCACAGGGAATGGCTACACCTTC
CDR3 protein: CASSGTGNGYTF

D gene: .
CDR3 length: 13
V gene: TRBV28
J gene: TRBJ1-5
clone size: .
CDR3 DNA: TGTGCCAGCAGTTTACCCCCTCAAACGCCCCAGCATTTT
CDR3 protein: CASSLPPQTPQHF

D gene: .
CDR3 length: 15
V gene: TRBV5-1
J gene: TRBJ2-5
clone size: many
CDR3 DNA: TGCGCCAGCAGCCCCGCTCCTAGCTACAAAGAGACCCAGTACTTC
CDR3 protein: CASSPAPSYKETQYF

D gene: TRBD2
CDR3 length: 16
V gene: TRBV29-1
J gene: TRBJ2-3
clone size: .
CDR3 DNA: TGCAGCGTTGCCCCGGGACTAGAGGAAATCGCGGATACGCAGTATTTT
CDR3 protein: CSVAPGLEEIADTQYF

D gene: TRBD2
CDR3 length: 14
V gene: TRBV28
J gene: TRBJ2-5
clone size: many
CDR3 DNA: TGTGCCAGCAGCCCTATGGGACTAGGAAAGACCCAGTACTTC
CDR3 protein: CASSPMGLGKTQYF

D gene: TRBD1
CDR3 length: 16
V gene: TRBV7-2
J gene: TRBJ1-6
clone size: .
CDR3 DNA: TGTGCCAGCAGCTTAGCGTCAGGACAGGGGAATTCACCCCTCCACTTT
CDR3 protein: CASSLASGQGNSPLHF

D gene: TRBD2
CDR3 length: 19
V gene: TRBV5-1
J gene: TRBJ2-1
clone size: many
CDR3 DNA: TGCGCCAGCAGCCCTCCCCTAGCGGGGGGGCTATTTCGGATCGATGAGCAGTTCTTC
CDR3 protein: CASSPPLAGGLFRIDEQFF

D gene: .
CDR3 length: 11
V gene: TRBV29-1
J gene: TRBJ1-1
clone size: many
CDR3 DNA: TGCAGCGTCGTGCAGAACACTGAAGCTTTCTTT
CDR3 protein: CSVVQNTEAFF

D gene: .
CDR3 length: 14
V gene: TRBV20-1
J gene: TRBJ2-7
clone size: many
CDR3 DNA: TGCAGTGCTAGACAGGGTGGAGGGGCGGACGAGCAGTACTTC
CDR3 protein: CSARQGGGADEQYF

D gene: .
CDR3 length: 11
V gene: TRBV5-6
J gene: TRBJ1-2
clone size: few
CDR3 DNA: TGTGCCAGCAAGGCGGACTATGGCTACACCTTC
CDR3 protein: CASKADYGYTF

D gene: .
CDR3 length: 16
V gene: TRBV6-2/TRBV6-3
J gene: TRBJ1-1
clone size: few
CDR3 DNA: TGTGCCAGCAGTTACTTCCCGACAGGCTCGAACACTGAAGCTTTCTTT
CDR3 protein: CASSYFPTGSNTEAFF

D gene: .
CDR3 length: 16
V gene: TRBV9
J gene: TRBJ2-6
clone size: many
CDR3 DNA: TGTGCCAGCAACTTGGACGAGGGGGCTGGGGCCAACGTCCTGACTTTC
CDR3 protein: CASNLDEGAGANVLTF

D gene: .
CDR3 length: 17
V gene: TRBV20-1
J gene: TRBJ1-3
clone size: many
CDR3 DNA: TGCAGTGCTAGGGACAAGCGGCGGGGGGTACCTGGAAACACCATATATTTT
CDR3 protein: CSARDKRRGVPGNTIYF

D gene: .
CDR3 length: 11
V gene: TRBV6-1
J gene: TRBJ2-7
clone size: few
CDR3 DNA: TGTGCCACCCTAGGAGGTAACGAGCAGTACTTC
CDR3 protein: CATLGGNEQYF

D gene: .
CDR3 length: 13
V gene: TRBV7-2
J gene: TRBJ2-7
clone size: few
CDR3 DNA: TGTGCCAGCAGCTTAGCTGTGGGTTACGAGCAGTACTTC
CDR3 protein: CASSLAVGYEQYF

D gene: .
CDR3 length: 13
V gene: TRBV20-1
J gene: TRBJ1-1
clone size: many
CDR3 DNA: TGCAGTGCTAGAGGTCGGGCGAACACTGAAGCTTTCTTT
CDR3 protein: CSARGRANTEAFF

D gene: .
CDR3 length: 17
V gene: TRBV5-1
J gene: TRBJ1-6
clone size: few
CDR3 DNA: TGCGCCAGCAGCATTGGGACTTTTGACTCCTATAATTCACCCCTCCACTTT
CDR3 protein: CASSIGTFDSYNSPLHF

D gene: TRBD1
CDR3 length: 17
V gene: TRBV27
J gene: TRBJ2-3
clone size: few
CDR3 DNA: TGTGCCAGCAGTTTATCGAACATGGCAGGGGGTAGAGATACGCAGTATTTT
CDR3 protein: CASSLSNMAGGRDTQYF

D gene: .
CDR3 length: 17
V gene: TRBV4-3
J gene: TRBJ2-1
clone size: many
CDR3 DNA: TGCGCCAGCAGCCAAGGGAAAGGACAGATTTCCTACAATGAGCAGTTCTTC
CDR3 protein: CASSQGKGQISYNEQFF

D gene: .
CDR3 length: 15
V gene: TRBV20-1
J gene: TRBJ1-5
clone size: few
CDR3 DNA: TGCAGTGCTAGGGGACACCTTCTTAGCAATCAGCCCCAGCATTTT
CDR3 protein: CSARGHLLSNQPQHF

D gene: TRBD2
CDR3 length: 19
V gene: TRBV6-2/TRBV6-3
J gene: TRBJ2-5
clone size: many
CDR3 DNA: TGTGCCAGCAGTTACTCGACGTGGCGGGAGGGCGACTTGAACCCTCAGTCGAACTTC
CDR3 protein: CASSYSTWREGDLNPQSNF

D gene: .
CDR3 length: 13
V gene: TRBV18
J gene: TRBJ1-1
clone size: .
CDR3 DNA: TGTGCCACGGCGGGGGGGATGGACACTGAAGCTTTCTTT
CDR3 protein: CATAGGMDTEAFF

D gene: TRBD1
CDR3 length: 14
V gene: TRBV18
J gene: TRBJ2-7
clone size: few
CDR3 DNA: TGTGCCAGCTCACCAGACAGGGTAATCGACGAGCAGTACTTC
CDR3 protein: CASSPDRVIDEQYF

D gene: .
CDR3 length: 15
V gene: TRBV2
J gene: TRBJ1-4
clone size: many
CDR3 DNA: TGTGCCAGCAGTGAAGCTGGAACAGTTGGAGAAAAACTGTTTTTT
CDR3 protein: CASSEAGTVGEKLFF

D gene: .
CDR3 length: 15
V gene: TRBV4-1
J gene: TRBJ2-3
clone size: few
CDR3 DNA: TGCGCCAGCAGCCAAGAACAAAGGGCCACAGATACGCAGTATTTT
CDR3 protein: CASSQEQRATDTQYF

D gene: .
CDR3 length: 15
V gene: TRBV7-2
J gene: TRBJ1-1
clone size: .
CDR3 DNA: TGTGCCAGCAGCTTCCAGGGAGGTTTGGCCACTGAAGCTTTCTTT
CDR3 protein: CASSFQGGLATEAFF

D gene: .
CDR3 length: 15
V gene: TRBV9
J gene: TRBJ2-7
clone size: many
CDR3 DNA: TGTGCCAGCAGCCCAAGAGGGAACAGGGGAGGCGAGCAGTACTTC
CDR3 protein: CASSPRGNRGGEQYF

D gene: .
CDR3 length: 12
V gene: TRBV4-2
J gene: TRBJ1-4
clone size: .
CDR3 DNA: TGTGCCAGCAGCCAAGATAGTGAAAAACTGTTTTTT
CDR3 protein: CASSQDSEKLFF

D gene: .
CDR3 length: 13
V gene: TRBV7-9
J gene: TRBJ1-6
clone size: few
CDR3 DNA: TGTGCCAGCAGCGCAGGCCGGGATTCACCCCTCCACTTT
CDR3 protein: CASSAGRDSPLHF

D gene: .
CDR3 length: 13
V gene: TRBV20-1
J gene: TRBJ2-3
clone size: many
CDR3 DNA: TGCAGTGCTCAAAGACAGGGCACAGATACGCAGTATTTT
CDR3 protein: CSAQRQGTDTQYF

D gene: .
CDR3 length: 13
V gene: TRBV24-1
J gene: TRBJ1-2
clone size: many
CDR3 DNA: TGTGCCACCAGTCATCGGGGCGACTATGGCTACACCTTC
CDR3 protein: CATSHRGDYGYTF

D gene: .
CDR3 length: 13
V gene: TRBV6-2/TRBV6-3
J gene: TRBJ1-1
clone size: few
CDR3 DNA: TGTGCCAGCAGTGGGGCGGTAAACACTGAAGCTTTCTTT
CDR3 protein: CASSGAVNTEAFF

D gene: .
CDR3 length: 15
V gene: TRBV11-2
J gene: TRBJ2-7
clone size: many
CDR3 DNA: TGTGCCAGCAGCCTAGGGCCCGGGGGGCTAGTCGAGCAGTACTTC
CDR3 protein: CASSLGPGGLVEQYF

D gene: .
CDR3 length: 14
V gene: TRBV12-3/TRBV12-4
J gene: TRBJ2-1
clone size: few
CDR3 DNA: TGTGCCAGCAGTTCTGAAGCGGTTTACAATGAGCAGTTCTTC
CDR3 protein: CASSSEAVYNEQFF

D gene: .
CDR3 length: 14
V gene: TRBV7-2
J gene: TRBJ2-3
clone size: .
CDR3 DNA: TGTGCCAGCAGCTTAGATGGGCTCCCAGATACGCAGTATTTT
CDR3 protein: CASSLDGLPDTQYF

D gene: TRBD1
CDR3 length: 14
V gene: TRBV11-2
J gene: TRBJ1-4
clone size: few
CDR3 DNA: TGTGCCAGCAGCTTATGGACAGGGGACGGAAAACTGTTTTTT
CDR3 protein: CASSLWTGDGKLFF

D gene: .
CDR3 length: 11
V gene: TRBV12-3/TRBV12-4
J gene: TRBJ2-3
clone size: many
CDR3 DNA: TGTGCCAGCAGATACACAGATACGCAGTATTTT
CDR3 protein: CASRYTDTQYF

D gene: .
CDR3 length: 16
V gene: TRBV7-2
J gene: TRBJ1-6
clone size: .
CDR3 DNA: TGTGCCAGCAGCCCGACACCGGGGACCTATAATTCACCCCTCCACTTT
CDR3 protein: CASSPTPGTYNSPLHF

D gene: .
CDR3 length: 15
V gene: TRBV12-3/TRBV12-4
J gene: TRBJ2-3
clone size: .
CDR3 DNA: TGTGCCAGCAGTTTAGGGGGGAGAATGGCAGATACGCAGTATTTT
CDR3 protein: CASSLGGRMADTQYF

D gene: .
CDR3 length: 14
V gene: TRBV5-6
J gene: TRBJ2-2
clone size: many
CDR3 DNA: TGTGCCAGCAGCCCGGGGACTCTCACCGGGGAGCTGTTTTTT
CDR3 protein: CASSPGTLTGELFF

D gene: .
CDR3 length: 14
V gene: TRBV20-1
J gene: TRBJ1-5
clone size: .
CDR3 DNA: TGCAGTGCTAGAGATCGGCGCAGTGGTCAGCCCCAGCATTTT
CDR3 protein: CSARDRRSGQPQHF

D gene: .
CDR3 length: 17
V gene: TRBV6-1
J gene: TRBJ2-5
clone size: .
CDR3 DNA: TGTGCCAGCAGTGAAGCGCAAGCAGGGAAGGGTACGGAGACCCAGTACTTC
CDR3 protein: CASSEAQAGKGTETQYF

D gene: TRBD1
CDR3 length: 15
V gene: TRBV11-3
J gene: TRBJ2-1
clone size: .
CDR3 DNA: TGTGCCAGCAGCCCCCGTGACAGGGAAACCAATGAGCAGTTCTTC
CDR3 protein: CASSPRDRETNEQFF

D gene: .
CDR3 length: 14
V gene: TRBV20-1
J gene: TRBJ2-7
clone size: many
CDR3 DNA: TGCAGTGCTAGAGACGGCCTAGCTCTCTACGAGCAGTACTTC
CDR3 protein: CSARDGLALYEQYF

D gene: .
CDR3 length: 14
V gene: TRBV5-1
J gene: TRBJ2-7
clone size: .
CDR3 DNA: TGCGCCAGCAGCTTGGATCAGCTCTCCTACGAGCAGTACTTC
CDR3 protein: CASSLDQLSYEQYF

D gene: TRBD2
CDR3 length: 19
V gene: TRBV15
J gene: TRBJ2-1
clone size: many
CDR3 DNA: TGTGCCACCAGCAGAGATTCTGCGGGAGGGCCCGTATCCTACAATGAGCAGTTCTTC
CDR3 protein: CATSRDSAGGPVSYNEQFF